This T cell receptor beta chain was identified during a study of T-cell reconstitution after alpha-beta-depleted transplantation in children. The CDR3 covers 16 residues. V shed 5 bases and J 8 bases; nucleotides not matched to a gene: 13. Germline assignment: CDR1 MDHEN and CDR2 SYDVKM. Researchers prepared the TCRbeta library using unique molecular identifiers, the study reports. In TCRdb, the PCR reads were re-called with MiXCR into one record per CDR3 protein. The data contain about 610,000 distinct CDR3 sequences, roughly 10% of them singletons. The sequencing here drew on PBMCs from the stem cell graft donor, taken from the stem cell graft. The source of this sequence is a human donor who donated a stem cell graft to a child with acute myeloid leukemia. This chain links TRBV28 with TRBJ1-4; the match to TRBD1 covers 8 bases. CDR3 protein: CASSPPGQGPREKLFF. The CDR3 coding sequence is TGTGCCAGCAGTCCACCCGGACAGGGCCCCCGGGAAAAACTGTTTTTT.